This T cell receptor (beta chain) was sequenced during a study of blood T cell repertoires in COVID-19 (dated by TCRdb to 2020 to 2021). For the study in its entirety: Samples covering the acute and convalescent phases of COVID-19 were provided by collaborators in the United States, Italy and Spain. The prospective study material was composed of cDNA or gDNA derived from T cells, B-cell-depleted T cells, or PBMCs. Subjects who had been exposed to COVID-19, were actively infected with it, or had recovered from it provided the deeply sampled blood TCRbeta repertoires that made up the dataset. A freely available public database, intended as a resource for researchers studying the immune response to SARS-CoV-2, is where the repertoires were released. The samples were drawn from two sources: the first 160 participants of the ongoing ImmuneRACE study, and fewer than 1,500 subjects contributed by 6 global collaborators. Sample metadata almost always included a de-identified subject ID, COVID-19 status, age in years and sex. Where HLA class I and class II types were available, the types were taken from metadata supplied by the sample provider, not from assay-based typing. General conclusions and limits of the study: Clinical and demographic metadata were provided uncurated, with the amount varying by source and participant.

The trim is 0 bases for V and 4 bases for J, with a gap of 12 bases between the germline ends. The germline V gene (reference sequence) provides CDR1 LGHDT and CDR2 YNNKEL. The CDR3, from cysteine to phenylalanine, totals 15 residues. Only the CDR3 portion is preserved as DNA: 45 bases, with reading frame beginning at the first base. The collaborating institutions used their own protocols to collect whole blood in K2EDTA tubes. For TCRbeta analysis, collaborators shipped samples as frozen whole blood, isolated PBMCs, or DNA extracted from either of those sample types. Concerning this clone: The specificity of this receptor is unknown. No much larger clone exists at a distance of one base, and base qualities are not known.

TCRbeta CDR3 regions were amplified from genomic DNA by means of the immunoSEQ Assay, a bias-controlled multiplex PCR. Under the source paper's analysis protocol: The number of nucleated cells in each sample was estimated by amplification of reference gene primers within the assay. To quantify the absolute abundance of each unique TCRbeta CDR3 rearrangement, sequence reads were collapsed and filtered. Productive Simpson clonality was computed per sample as the square root of Simpson's diversity index over productive rearrangements. TCRdb's version of the immuneACCESS table is confined to in-frame rearrangements and falls short of the full clone set. An unresolved V gene accounts for under half of the shortfall where checked; the remainder is of unknown origin. Clone size and the V and J calls come from that table; the DNA yielded D and trimming. This sample lists 45,000 to 65,000 clones; around 86% were detected once. Approximately 7% of the sample goes to the ten largest clones.

The source of this sequence is a man aged 65-85 years with active COVID-19. Material: peripheral blood. This sequence uses TRBV3-1 (or the pseudogene TRBV3-2) and TRBJ1-2; the D gene is perhaps TRBD1, from 5 matching bases. Read as DNA, the sequence is TGTGCCAGCAGCCAAGAGCCCCAGGGAGGCTATGGCTACACCTTC. This encodes CASSQEPQGGYGYTF.